This T cell receptor beta chain was identified during a study of T-cell reconstitution after alpha-beta-depleted transplantation in children. Study-wide points: T-cell counts and diversity were attributed mostly to newly produced T cells one year after transplant. At around two months after transplant, the alpha-beta T cells were reportedly derived from several hundred expanded clones that came from non-depleted graft cells.

During its preparation, the TCRbeta library received unique molecular identifiers. A single record per CDR3 protein comes from TCRdb applying MiXCR to the PCR reads. The data hold 17,000 or so distinct CDR3 sequences, with roughly 12% observed a single time. This clonotype was observed many times. The antigen remains unidentified. The sequence was collected from a boy in the first two years of life who had a stem cell transplant for Wiskott-Aldrich syndrome, so the T cells may come from the graft donor. Sample: PBMCs, mostly from graft donor cells, taken 180 days after TCRalphabeta/CD19-depleted stem cell transplant.

Written as DNA, the CDR3 is TGTGCCAGCAGCCCCCGGGGGCGGCCAAGCGTCGGAAACACCATATATTTT. The encoded protein is CASSPRGRPSVGNTIYF. The V gene is TRBV7-9, the J gene TRBJ1-3; possibly TRBD1 for D (6 bases). Trimming stripped 5 bases from V and 4 bases from J, with 21 bases between. The CDR3 is 17 residues long. Germline V lookup: CDR1 SEHNR, CDR2 FQNEAQ (reference sequence).